This is a list of T cell receptor beta chains from one sample in a study of T cells in Graves' hyperthyroidism and ophthalmopathy. TCRdb redid the calling of the multiplex PCR reads with MiXCR, one entry per CDR3 protein. The top ten hold 6% to 8% of the sample, which has 250,000 to 300,000 distinct CDR3 sequences, 13% seen once. The sample taken for sequencing was blood. These receptors were taken from a woman in her 30s with Graves' hyperthyroidism that later progressed to Graves' ophthalmopathy. Each CDR3 is given with its conserved first and last residue. D genes are given only for firm matches. Not all rows give a size; the values are once, few, many and, for expanded clones, a class.

J: TRBJ1-3; D: .; length: 15; V: TRBV9; size: many; DNA: TGTGCCAGCAGCGTAGCTCTGGAAGGCGGAAACACCATATATTTT; CDR3: CASSVALEGGNTIYF
J: TRBJ2-1; D: TRBD1; length: 12; V: TRBV19; size: .; DNA: TGTGCCGGTTCGACAGGGTACAATGAGCAGTTCTTC; CDR3: CAGSTGYNEQFF
J: TRBJ2-3; D: .; length: 13; V: TRBV5-4; size: many; DNA: TGTGCCAGCAGCTCACCGCTTGCAGATACGCAGTATTTT; CDR3: CASSSPLADTQYF
J: TRBJ2-5; D: .; length: 15; V: TRBV7-2; size: many; DNA: TGTGCCAGCAGCTTCCAGGGGCTACTCGAGGAGACCCAGTACTTC; CDR3: CASSFQGLLEETQYF
J: TRBJ1-2; D: .; length: 14; V: TRBV27; size: many; DNA: TGTGCCAGCAGTCCCGAGGGCAGATATTATGGCTACACCTTC; CDR3: CASSPEGRYYGYTF
J: TRBJ2-6; D: .; length: 15; V: TRBV18; size: many; DNA: TGTGCCAGCTCACCGGAGGGCGCTGGGGCCAACGTCCTGACTTTC; CDR3: CASSPEGAGANVLTF
J: TRBJ2-7; D: .; length: 15; V: TRBV5-6; size: few; DNA: TGTGCCAGCAGCTTCGGACTTCAACCTGTCCACGAGCAGTACTTC; CDR3: CASSFGLQPVHEQYF
J: TRBJ2-7; D: .; length: 14; V: TRBV7-2; size: many; DNA: TGTGCCAGCAGCTTTGGGCGGGTGACCTACGAGCAGTACTTC; CDR3: CASSFGRVTYEQYF
J: TRBJ2-3; D: .; length: 16; V: TRBV14; size: many; DNA: TGTGCCAGCAGCCAAGATGAGCTCTTCCCCGTGGATACGCAGTATTTT; CDR3: CASSQDELFPVDTQYF
J: TRBJ2-2; D: .; length: 16; V: TRBV27; size: few; DNA: TGTGCCAGCAGTTCCGCACCCGGGCTCCGGGCCGGGGAGCTGTTTTTT; CDR3: CASSSAPGLRAGELFF
J: TRBJ2-7; D: TRBD2; length: 15; V: TRBV5-4; size: .; DNA: TGTGCCAGCAGCCGAGGGACTAGCGACACCTACGAGCAGTACTTC; CDR3: CASSRGTSDTYEQYF
J: TRBJ2-7; D: .; length: 14; V: TRBV28; size: many; DNA: TGTGCCAGCAGTACTCCCCCGACGGCCTTCGAGCAGTACTTC; CDR3: CASSTPPTAFEQYF
J: TRBJ2-3; D: TRBD1; length: 15; V: TRBV11-3; size: many; DNA: TGTGCCAGCAGCTTATTGGGACAGGGGACAGATACGCAGTATTTT; CDR3: CASSLLGQGTDTQYF
J: TRBJ2-4; D: TRBD1; length: 15; V: TRBV3-1; size: few; DNA: TGTGCCAGCAGCAGCAACAGGGGAGCCAAAAACATTCAGTACTTC; CDR3: CASSSNRGAKNIQYF
J: TRBJ2-1; D: TRBD1; length: 17; V: TRBV11-2; size: many; DNA: TGTGCCAGCAGAGCCGGGACAGGGGCCAGCTCCTACAATGAGCAGTTCTTC; CDR3: CASRAGTGASSYNEQFF
J: TRBJ2-7; D: TRBD2; length: 15; V: TRBV7-9; size: many; DNA: TGTGCCAGCAGCTCCGTCGAAGTAGCGGGCTACGAGCAGTACTTC; CDR3: CASSSVEVAGYEQYF
J: TRBJ1-1; D: .; length: 11; V: TRBV12-3/TRBV12-4; size: many; DNA: TGTGCCAGCAGTTCAAGAGCTGAAGCTTTCTTT; CDR3: CASSSRAEAFF
J: TRBJ2-3; D: TRBD2; length: 14; V: TRBV12-3/TRBV12-4; size: few; DNA: TGTGCCAGCAGTCTGGGGGGGGGGGCAGATACGCAGTATTTT; CDR3: CASSLGGGADTQYF
J: TRBJ2-1; D: .; length: 13; V: TRBV12-3/TRBV12-4; size: .; DNA: TGTGCCAGCAGTTTTGGTAGGCAGGACCGAAAGTTCTTC; CDR3: CASSFGRQDRKFF
J: TRBJ1-5; D: .; length: 13; V: TRBV27; size: .; DNA: TGTGCCAGCAGTTTTATTCCCAATCAGCCCCAGCATTTT; CDR3: CASSFIPNQPQHF
J: TRBJ1-1; D: .; length: 15; V: TRBV20-1; size: many; DNA: TGCAGTGCTAGATTCTCGTCTTGGGGGAACACTGAAGCTTTCTTT; CDR3: CSARFSSWGNTEAFF
J: TRBJ2-2; D: .; length: 16; V: TRBV2; size: many; DNA: TGTGCCAGCAGCCATCCCGCGAGTCCGGACACCGGGGAGCTGTTTTTT; CDR3: CASSHPASPDTGELFF
J: TRBJ2-1; D: TRBD2; length: 16; V: TRBV3-1; size: few; DNA: TGTGCCAGCAGCCAAGAATGGCTAGCGGGGGTCAATGAGCAGTTCTTC; CDR3: CASSQEWLAGVNEQFF
J: TRBJ2-1; D: TRBD2; length: 16; V: TRBV2; size: many; DNA: TGTGCCAGCAGTTCCACTCCCGCGGGAGTGATCAATGAGCAGTTCTTC; CDR3: CASSSTPAGVINEQFF
J: TRBJ2-2; D: .; length: 14; V: TRBV7-2; size: many; DNA: TGTGCCAGCAGCTTTACAGACGGCACCGGGGAGCTGTTTTTT; CDR3: CASSFTDGTGELFF
J: TRBJ2-2; D: .; length: 14; V: TRBV18; size: many; DNA: TGTGCCAGCTCACCATTCGAGGACACCGGGGAGCTGTTTTTT; CDR3: CASSPFEDTGELFF
J: TRBJ2-7; D: .; length: 14; V: TRBV11-2; size: .; DNA: TGTGCCAGCAGCTCAACAGGGCGCCGGGGCGAGCAGTACTTC; CDR3: CASSSTGRRGEQYF
J: TRBJ2-5; D: TRBD2; length: 15; V: TRBV29-1; size: many; DNA: TGCAGCGCACCTGGACTAGCGGGAGGACAAGAGACCCAGTACTTC; CDR3: CSAPGLAGGQETQYF
J: TRBJ2-7; D: TRBD2; length: 15; V: TRBV28; size: many; DNA: TGTGCCAGCAGTCTAGCGGTGCAGGAACTCTACGAGCAGTACTTC; CDR3: CASSLAVQELYEQYF
J: TRBJ2-5; D: TRBD2; length: 15; V: TRBV6-7; size: .; DNA: TGTGCCAGCAGTTACTGCGGGACTAATGAAGAGACCCAGTACTTC; CDR3: CASSYCGTNEETQYF
J: TRBJ2-1; D: .; length: 14; V: TRBV15; size: .; DNA: TGTGCCACCAGCGCCGGGCAGGGGGGCAATGAGCAGTTCTTC; CDR3: CATSAGQGGNEQFF
J: TRBJ2-7; D: .; length: 14; V: TRBV12-3/TRBV12-4; size: .; DNA: TGTGCCAGCAGTTTTTTCCGGGGGACCTACGAGCAGTACTTC; CDR3: CASSFFRGTYEQYF
J: TRBJ1-1; D: .; length: 13; V: TRBV30; size: many; DNA: TGTGCCTGGAGTCTGGGCGAGAACACTGAAGCTTTCTTT; CDR3: CAWSLGENTEAFF
J: TRBJ2-7; D: TRBD2; length: 15; V: TRBV7-2; size: many; DNA: TGTGCCAGCAGCACACTAGCGGGAGTACGGGGGGAGCAGTACTTC; CDR3: CASSTLAGVRGEQYF
J: TRBJ2-3; D: .; length: 15; V: TRBV7-2; size: many; DNA: TGTGCCAGCAGCCCAGGACAGAACTACCCAGATACGCAGTATTTT; CDR3: CASSPGQNYPDTQYF
J: TRBJ2-1; D: TRBD1; length: 15; V: TRBV28; size: many; DNA: TGTGCCAGCAGTACCACAGGGGTCCTCTTAAGTGAGCAGTTCTTC; CDR3: CASSTTGVLLSEQFF
J: TRBJ1-1; D: .; length: 16; V: TRBV12-3/TRBV12-4; size: .; DNA: TGTACCAGCAGTGCAGGTGGGGCCCGGGGAGGCACTGAAGCTTTCTTT; CDR3: CTSSAGGARGGTEAFF
J: TRBJ2-7; D: TRBD2; length: 14; V: TRBV5-1; size: .; DNA: TGCGCCAGCAGCCCCGGACTAGACCCCTACGAGCAGTACTTC; CDR3: CASSPGLDPYEQYF
J: TRBJ2-1; D: .; length: 13; V: TRBV2; size: .; DNA: TGTGCCGGAAGGGGGAGGGCCTACAATGAGGAGTTCTTC; CDR3: CAGRGRAYNEEFF
J: TRBJ2-3; D: .; length: 13; V: TRBV9; size: many; DNA: TGTGCCAGCAGTATGGGGGCGACAGATACGCAGTATTTT; CDR3: CASSMGATDTQYF
J: TRBJ2-3; D: .; length: 15; V: TRBV11-3; size: many; DNA: TGTGCCAGCAGCGATTCGATGGGAAACACAGATACGCAGTATTTT; CDR3: CASSDSMGNTDTQYF
J: TRBJ2-3; D: .; length: 16; V: TRBV10-3; size: many; DNA: TGTGCCATCAGAGAGTATGGGCCAGGGTTACCAGATACGCAGTATTTT; CDR3: CAIREYGPGLPDTQYF
J: TRBJ2-1; D: TRBD2; length: 13; V: TRBV7-2; size: many; DNA: TGTGCCAGCAGGCCTGGGACTATCAATGAGCAGTTCTTC; CDR3: CASRPGTINEQFF
J: TRBJ2-3; D: TRBD2; length: 16; V: TRBV6-1; size: many; DNA: TGTGCCAGCAGTGAACACTTAGCGGGGTCCACAGATACGCAGTATTTT; CDR3: CASSEHLAGSTDTQYF
J: TRBJ2-1; D: .; length: 14; V: TRBV6-5; size: many; DNA: TGTGCCAGCAGTTACGGACCTCTCGACAATGAGCAGTTCTTC; CDR3: CASSYGPLDNEQFF
J: TRBJ1-5; D: .; length: 13; V: TRBV12-3/TRBV12-4; size: many; DNA: TGTGCCAGCAGCCAGTACAGAGATCAGCCCCAGCATTTT; CDR3: CASSQYRDQPQHF
J: TRBJ2-5; D: .; length: 13; V: TRBV10-3; size: .; DNA: TGTGCCACTAGGGGGACACACGAAGAGACCCAGTACTTC; CDR3: CATRGTHEETQYF
J: TRBJ1-4; D: .; length: 14; V: TRBV6-1; size: few; DNA: TGTGCCAGCAGTCTAAATCCAACTAATGAAAAACTGTTTTTT; CDR3: CASSLNPTNEKLFF
J: TRBJ2-7; D: .; length: 12; V: TRBV6-1; size: many; DNA: TGTGCCAGCTCCTCGCAGGCCTACGAGCAGTACTTC; CDR3: CASSSQAYEQYF
J: TRBJ2-5; D: .; length: 12; V: TRBV10-3; size: .; DNA: TGTGCCATCGGTAGGCCGGAAGAGACCCAGTACTTC; CDR3: CAIGRPEETQYF
J: TRBJ1-1; D: .; length: 12; V: TRBV10-2; size: many; DNA: TGCGCCAGCACTGACCGTCACACTGAAGCTTTCTTT; CDR3: CASTDRHTEAFF
J: TRBJ1-1; D: .; length: 14; V: TRBV7-3; size: many; DNA: TGTGCCAGCAGCTTAACGCCGGCGAACACTGAAGCTTTCTTT; CDR3: CASSLTPANTEAFF
J: TRBJ2-1; D: .; length: 15; V: TRBV12-3/TRBV12-4; size: many; DNA: TGTGCCAGCAGCCGAGGGTCAACAGGGTATACTGAGCAGTTCTTC; CDR3: CASSRGSTGYTEQFF
J: TRBJ2-7; D: .; length: 15; V: TRBV3-1; size: many; DNA: TGTGCCAGCAGCCCGGGACCGCCGTTCTCCTACGAGCAGTACTTC; CDR3: CASSPGPPFSYEQYF